Listed here is a single T cell receptor (beta chain). Its antigen is undetermined. From the RT-PCR reads, TCRdb called clonotypes with MiXCR, one entry per CDR3 protein. The table has around 540,000 distinct CDR3 sequences, around 11% seen once; the top ten hold 9.5% to 13%. V was shortened by 6 bases and J by 2 bases, with 17 bases between the two germline ends. This CDR3 has 14 residues. Per germline, CDR1 DFQATT and CDR2 SNEGSKA (reference sequence). This record comes from a study of response to subunit inactivated influenza vaccine. Broader study findings: Authors suggested each seasonal influenza vaccination recruits few new T cells.

The TCR sequence derives from a man between 45 and 60 years old who received an inactivated influenza vaccine. This chain joins TRBV20-1 and TRBJ2-7; D is perhaps TRBD1 or TRBD2 (5 bases each). The material sequenced was PBMCs from blood, taken on the day of vaccination. CDR3 DNA: TGCAGTGCCGCAATCCGGGACCGCACCTACGAGCAGTACTTC. This sequence encodes CSAAIRDRTYEQYF.